The rows below give T cell receptor beta chains drawn from one sample of a study of preoperative IRX-2 immunotherapy in early breast cancer. This table comes from immunoSEQ multiplex PCR, and its TCRdb copy is limited to in-frame clones, with some not included. Of about 23,000 clones listed, over 75% were seen once; the top ten hold roughly 9%. The sequences come from tumor tissue, collected after IRX-2 immunotherapy. Receptors were obtained from a human donor with breast cancer. Each CDR3 is given with its conserved first and last residue. D genes are given only for firm matches. Only some rows state a clone size, as once, few, many or a class for expanded clones.

>NA|TRBD2|TRBV2|TRBJ2-5
TGTGCCAGCAGCACGCGTAGCGGGGGCGAGACCCAGTACTTC
CASSTRSGGETQYF
>NA|NA|TRBV25-1|TRBJ2-6
TGTGCCAGCAGTCCGTCTGGGGCCAACGTCCTGACTTTC
CASSPSGANVLTF
>NA|NA|TRBV7-2|TRBJ1-5
TGTGCCAGCAGCTTAGTCGCAGGGGACAATCAGCCCCAGCATTTT
CASSLVAGDNQPQHF
>NA|TRBD1|TRBV19|TRBJ2-5
TGTGCCAGTAGTACGCCCCGGACAGGTAAAGAGACCCAGTACTTC
CASSTPRTGKETQYF
>NA|NA|TRBV7-2|TRBJ1-3
TGTGCCAGCAGCTACGGGGGGCCCATATATTTT
CASSYGGPIYF
>once|NA|TRBV1|TRBJ2-3
TGCACCAGCACCACCGCGCCCGGCGGGAGAGGAACGCAGTATTTT
CTSTTAPGGRGTQYF
>NA|TRBD1|TRBV27|TRBJ1-5
TGTGCCAGCAGTCCCATGGGACAGGGGCGTCATCAGCCCCAGCATTTT
CASSPMGQGRHQPQHF
>NA|TRBD1|TRBV19|TRBJ1-5
TGTGCCAGTAAGGGACAGGGGGGCCCAACCAGCAATCAGCCCCAGCATTTT
CASKGQGGPTSNQPQHF
>NA|NA|TRBV19|TRBJ1-5
TGTGCCAGTAGTTTACAGGGTCAGCCCCAGCATTTT
CASSLQGQPQHF
>few|NA|TRBV7-2|TRBJ1-6
TGTGCCAGCAGCTTATGGCAGGTCATGAATTCACCCCTCCACTTT
CASSLWQVMNSPLHF
>NA|TRBD1|TRBV5-4|TRBJ2-5
TGTGCCAGCAGCTTGGGACAGGGGTGGCAAGAGACCCAGTACTTC
CASSLGQGWQETQYF
>NA|NA|TRBV27|TRBJ1-6
TGTGCCAGCTCTCCCTTCGGGACATCGCGGGGTTCACCCCTCCACTTT
CASSPFGTSRGSPLHF
>NA|NA|TRBV14|TRBJ2-2
TGTGCCAGCAGCCAAGAGGGGGGTAGTCGGGAGACGAACACCGGGGAGCTGTTTTTT
CASSQEGGSRETNTGELFF
>NA|NA|TRBV19|TRBJ2-7
TGTGCCAGTAGTATGGGCCAGGTCTCCTACGAGCAGTACTTC
CASSMGQVSYEQYF
>NA|TRBD1|TRBV28|TRBJ1-2
TGTGCCAGCACCACAGGGGCAAGGAATGGCTACACCTTC
CASTTGARNGYTF
>once|NA|TRBV7-9|TRBJ1-4
TGTGCCAGCAGCCCCGGCGGCAGGGGAGTAAGTGAAAAACTGTTTTTT
CASSPGGRGVSEKLFF
>NA|NA|TRBV27|TRBJ2-7
TGTGCCAGCAGTTTAACTCAGGCGGGTGAGCAGTACTTC
CASSLTQAGEQYF
>NA|TRBD1|TRBV15|TRBJ2-7
TGTGCCACCAGCAGCACCCAGGGGGCTAAATACGAGCAGTACTTC
CATSSTQGAKYEQYF
>NA|NA|TRBV19|TRBJ1-2
TGTGCTGTTAGGACAGCTTTTAACTATGGCTACACCTTC
CAVRTAFNYGYTF
>NA|NA|TRBV19|TRBJ2-7
TGTGCCAGTAGTAGCGGAGGGGGCGTCTACGAGCAGTACTTC
CASSSGGGVYEQYF
>NA|NA|TRBV7-8|TRBJ1-1
TGTGCCAGCAGCTTAGAGTTAGGGGGGGCTTTCTTT
CASSLELGGAFF
>NA|NA|TRBV28|TRBJ2-7
TGTGCCAGCAGTAGCATGACCTACGAGCAGTACTTC
CASSSMTYEQYF
>once|NA|TRBV7-2|TRBJ2-5
TGTGCCAGCAGCCCAAGACTGTGGCGGGAGACCCAGTACTTC
CASSPRLWRETQYF
>NA|NA|TRBV6-1|TRBJ1-2
TGTGCCAGCAGTGGACAAGGGAAAAACTATGGCTACACCTTC
CASSGQGKNYGYTF
>NA|TRBD1|TRBV18|TRBJ1-4
TGTGCCAGCTCACCGGGACAGAATGAAAAACTGTTTTTT
CASSPGQNEKLFF
>NA|NA|TRBV4-2|TRBJ1-3
TGTGCCAGCAGCCAAGATAGGGGGACGGGTGGAAGAAACACCATATATTTT
CASSQDRGTGGRNTIYF
>NA|NA|TRBV7-2|TRBJ1-4
TGTGCCAGCAGCTTAGCGCTCCGAGGTCAATATGAAAAACTGTTTTTT
CASSLALRGQYEKLFF
>NA|NA|TRBV6-5|TRBJ1-2
TGTGCCAGCAGGGAGGGAGTTGGCTACACCTTC
CASREGVGYTF
>NA|TRBD1|TRBV18|TRBJ2-6
TGTGCCAGCTCGCCGGGACAGCCCCGCTCTGGGGCCAACGTCCTGACTTTC
CASSPGQPRSGANVLTF
>NA|TRBD1|TRBV2|TRBJ1-1
TGTGCCAGCAGTGAAGGACCGGACAGGACGGCTTTCTTT
CASSEGPDRTAFF
>NA|TRBD1|TRBV5-1|TRBJ1-6
TGCGCCAGCAGACCAACAGGGGGCTCGGATTCACCCCTCCACTTT
CASRPTGGSDSPLHF
>NA|TRBD1|TRBV10-3|TRBJ2-7
TGTGCCATCAGTCCCGGACAGGGCTACGAGCAGTACTTC
CAISPGQGYEQYF
>NA|NA|TRBV6-1|TRBJ2-3
TGTGCCAGCAGTGATCCCCAGGCCGATACGCAGTATTTT
CASSDPQADTQYF
>NA|TRBD2|TRBV7-2|TRBJ2-5
TGTGCCAGCAGCTTACCCACTAGCGGGACGGAGACCCAGTACTTC
CASSLPTSGTETQYF
>few|NA|TRBV6-5|TRBJ2-7
TGTGCCAGCAGTAAGGGGCTCGAGCAGTACTTC
CASSKGLEQYF
>NA|NA|TRBV7-2|TRBJ1-3
TGTGCCAGCAGCCGATTGGACACTAGACACACCATATATTTT
CASSRLDTRHTIYF
>NA|NA|TRBV30|TRBJ2-7
TGTGCCTGGAGTGGACAGGTTTGGGAGCAGTACTTC
CAWSGQVWEQYF
>once|TRBD1|TRBV28|TRBJ1-6
TGTGCCAGCAGTTTCCTCCGGGACAGCGTAAATTCACCCCTCCACTTT
CASSFLRDSVNSPLHF
>NA|NA|TRBV11-2|TRBJ2-2
TGTGCCAGCAGCTTAGACTCTAGGGGCACCGGGGAGCTGTTTTTT
CASSLDSRGTGELFF
>NA|TRBD2|TRBV28|TRBJ2-7
TGTGCCAGCAGCGCAATCCCGGGACTAGCGTCCTTATACGAGCAGTACTTC
CASSAIPGLASLYEQYF
>medium-sized|TRBD1|TRBV2|TRBJ2-7
TGTGCCAGCAGTGAAGAGGGACAGGGGACCTACGAGCAGTACTTC
CASSEEGQGTYEQYF
>NA|NA|TRBV25-1|TRBJ2-1
TGTGCCAGCACGGTTTACAATGAGCAGTTCTTC
CASTVYNEQFF
>NA|NA|TRBV11-3|TRBJ1-1
TGTGCCAGCAGCCCTTCGAACACTGAAGCTTTCTTT
CASSPSNTEAFF
>NA|NA|TRBV6-5|TRBJ1-6
TGTGCCAGCAGGAATACGCAGGGATGGCATTCACCCCTCCACTTT
CASRNTQGWHSPLHF
>NA|TRBD2|TRBV5-1|TRBJ2-3
TGCGCCAGCAGCTTGAAAGGCGGGAGAGAAGATACGCAGTATTTT
CASSLKGGREDTQYF
>NA|TRBD2|TRBV19|TRBJ2-2
TGTGCCAGTAGTTTAGCGGGGGGTCCGAACACCGGGGAGCTGTTTTTT
CASSLAGGPNTGELFF
>NA|NA|TRBV30|TRBJ1-1
TGTGCCTGGAGTCCGGGAATGAACACTGAAGCTTTCTTT
CAWSPGMNTEAFF
>NA|TRBD1|TRBV4-2|TRBJ2-3
TGTGCCAGCAGCCCGGACAGGGATACGCAGTATTTT
CASSPDRDTQYF
>NA|NA|TRBV7-9|TRBJ1-1
TGTGCCAGCAGCTTAGAGGGGGGGACTGAAGCTTTCTTT
CASSLEGGTEAFF
>NA|TRBD2|TRBV2|TRBJ2-1
TGTGCCAGCACCATACGGGAGGGGGAGCAGTTCTTC
CASTIREGEQFF
>NA|NA|TRBV20-1|TRBJ2-7
TGCAGTGCAAGGAGCTCCTACGAGCAGTACTTC
CSARSSYEQYF
>NA|NA|TRBV4-1|TRBJ2-7
TGCGCCAGCAGCCAAGCCCCAGGGACCCCCTACGAGCAGTACTTC
CASSQAPGTPYEQYF
>NA|TRBD1|TRBV18|TRBJ1-4
TGTGCCAGCTCGACCATGGGACAGGGAGGCGCAACTAATGAAAAACTGTTTTTT
CASSTMGQGGATNEKLFF